The rows below give T cell receptor beta chains drawn from one sample of a study of cytomegalovirus exposure and HLA in healthy donors. Using immunoSEQ multiplex PCR, the repertoire was profiled, and TCRdb retains in-frame clones only, with some absent. Of 150,000 or so clones listed, around 79% are singletons. The source material was PBMCs. These receptors came from a male donor in good health and CMV-seronegative. CDR3s include the opening cysteine and the closing phenylalanine or tryptophan. Each record gives: J gene, V gene, CDR3 protein.

j_call: TRBJ1-6
v_call: TRBV6-1
cdr3_aa: CASRGQGSPLALHF

j_call: TRBJ1-2
v_call: TRBV11-3
cdr3_aa: CASSLRNYGYTF

j_call: TRBJ1-2
v_call: TRBV6-5
cdr3_aa: CASSYSIMTDRVGYTF

j_call: TRBJ1-4
v_call: TRBV29-1
cdr3_aa: CSVSGGRGANEKLFF

j_call: TRBJ2-7
v_call: TRBV12-5
cdr3_aa: CASGIRAGAYEQYF

j_call: TRBJ1-2
v_call: TRBV9
cdr3_aa: CASSPGAGDSNYGYTF

j_call: TRBJ1-2
v_call: TRBV19
cdr3_aa: CASSITGGADYGYTF

j_call: TRBJ2-1
v_call: TRBV9
cdr3_aa: CASSVEVAGDNEQFF

j_call: TRBJ2-1
v_call: TRBV18
cdr3_aa: CASSAAGGPMSYNEQFF

j_call: TRBJ1-3
v_call: TRBV27
cdr3_aa: CASSLTWGQGIPGNTIYF

j_call: TRBJ2-7
v_call: TRBV6-5
cdr3_aa: CASSYAGEYEQYF

j_call: TRBJ2-6
v_call: TRBV11-3
cdr3_aa: CASSLDFTGANVLTF

j_call: TRBJ2-1
v_call: TRBV6-5
cdr3_aa: CASRTFQGAYNEQFF

j_call: TRBJ1-1
v_call: TRBV19
cdr3_aa: CASSMRQGESAAFF

j_call: TRBJ1-2
v_call: TRBV29-1
cdr3_aa: CSVGFTLGGYGYTF

j_call: TRBJ2-3
v_call: TRBV29-1
cdr3_aa: CSVVLTGGPGDTQYF

j_call: TRBJ2-5
v_call: TRBV12-5
cdr3_aa: CASGWGTNLQETQYF

j_call: TRBJ2-7
v_call: TRBV19
cdr3_aa: CASSVRDRGQDEQYF

j_call: TRBJ2-1
v_call: TRBV18
cdr3_aa: CASSPSVSLLLFF

j_call: TRBJ2-2
v_call: TRBV29-1
cdr3_aa: CSVRDRGDTGELFF

j_call: TRBJ2-7
v_call: TRBV7-9
cdr3_aa: CASSALAGVYEQYF

j_call: TRBJ2-5
v_call: TRBV6-1
cdr3_aa: CAIRDRGTQYF

j_call: TRBJ2-7
v_call: TRBV19
cdr3_aa: CASSYASGYEQYF

j_call: TRBJ1-4
v_call: TRBV7-9
cdr3_aa: CASSPLRGQSNEKLFF

j_call: TRBJ1-1
v_call: TRBV7-3
cdr3_aa: CASSLTLGNTEAFF

j_call: TRBJ2-7
v_call: TRBV18
cdr3_aa: CASSPGREQYF

j_call: TRBJ2-1
v_call: TRBV2
cdr3_aa: CASTFLSSYNEQFF

j_call: TRBJ1-4
v_call: TRBV19
cdr3_aa: CASSDRGWANEKLFF

j_call: TRBJ2-7
v_call: TRBV6-6
cdr3_aa: CASRYDRFPYEQYF

j_call: TRBJ2-3
v_call: TRBV7-2
cdr3_aa: CASSLQGIDTQYF

j_call: TRBJ2-5
v_call: TRBV7-3
cdr3_aa: CSSSPTRSDETQYF

j_call: TRBJ2-7
v_call: TRBV4-3
cdr3_aa: CASSGDRQALYEQYF

j_call: TRBJ1-4
v_call: TRBV5-4
cdr3_aa: CASSLAGSGGELFF

j_call: TRBJ1-1
v_call: TRBV2
cdr3_aa: CASSERDRLNTEAFF

j_call: TRBJ1-5
v_call: TRBV6-5
cdr3_aa: CASSSEYSNQPQHF

j_call: TRBJ2-5
v_call: TRBV7-2
cdr3_aa: CASSPTGTQETQYF